What follows are 11 T cell receptor beta chains derived from one specimen sequenced in a study of cytomegalovirus exposure and HLA in healthy donors. The PCR ran on 60 Vbeta and 13 Jbeta primers. Clones were sequenced by immunoSEQ multiplex PCR, and TCRdb holds only the in-frame ones, with some missing. The sample has more than 150,000 clones, 75% to 85% seen once. The sequenced material came from PBMCs. These receptor sequences come from a girl aged 10 to 17 in good health and CMV-seropositive.

This clone was detected once. V is TRBV4-3 and J is TRBJ2-3; 12 nucleotides align to TRBD2. J gave up 9 bases and V 0 bases, and 4 bases lay outside the gene matches. This CDR3 contains 15 residues. CDR1 is LGHNA and CDR2 is YSLEER in the germline V gene. CDR3 sequence: CASSQDASGGVTQYF. The CDR3 DNA reads as TGCGCCAGCAGCCAAGATGCTAGCGGGGGGGTCACGCAGTATTTT.

The J gene is TRBJ1-5, the V gene TRBV6-5; 8 nucleotides agree with TRBD1. CDR3 length: 15 residues. V shed 3 bases, J shed 7 bases, and the junction held 8 bases outside the gene matches. From germline, CDR1 is MNHEY and CDR2 SVGAGI. The CDR3 nucleotides are TGTGCCAGCAGTTATTCAGGGGGCGCATTCCAGCCCCAGCATTTT. Translated: CASSYSGGAFQPQHF.

The V and J genes are TRBV9 and TRBJ2-1; D perhaps matches TRBD2 (6 bases). The CDR3 length is 15 residues. Germline-derived CDR1 and CDR2 are SGDLS and YYNGEE. The germline V and J ends were trimmed by 0 bases and 5 bases, with 12 bases remaining between them. The CDR3 sequence is CASSVGGTLDNEQFF. In DNA form, the CDR3 reads TGTGCCAGCAGCGTAGGAGGGACTTTGGACAATGAGCAGTTCTTC.

The J gene is TRBJ2-1, the V gene TRBV6-6; 10 bases fit TRBD2. The CDR3 totals 15 residues. V trimming: 5 bases; J trimming: 5 bases; junction bases outside the gene matches: 6. The germline V gene has CDR1 MNHNY and CDR2 SVGAGI (reference sequence). CDR3 protein: CASSDSGGDHNEQFF. The CDR3 DNA sequence: TGTGCCAGCAGTGACAGCGGGGGGGATCACAATGAGCAGTTCTTC.

The V gene is TRBV6-4, the J gene TRBJ2-3, with D possibly matching TRBD2 (7 bases). The CDR3 sequence is 15 residues long. The V gene lost 2 bases and the J gene lost 2 bases, with 11 bases spanning the gap. Germline assignment: CDR1 MRHNA and CDR2 SNTAGT. CDR3 sequence: CASSDGGALTDTQYF. The CDR3 coding sequence is TGTGCCAGCAGTGACGGGGGGGCACTCACAGATACGCAGTATTTT.

This chain connects TRBV18 to TRBJ1-4; 10 bases agree with TRBD1. J lost 7 bases, V lost 7 bases, and 3 bases had no gene match. CDR1 and CDR2 (germline): KGHSH, LQKENI. The CDR3 totals 13 residues. CDR3 amino acids: CASFRDRGEKLFF. CDR3 coding DNA: TGTGCCAGCTTCCGGGACAGGGGTGAAAAACTGTTTTTT.

This chain joins TRBV7-6 and TRBJ2-5; 12 bases fit TRBD2. The CDR3 runs to 14 residues. The ends lost 8 bases at V and 5 bases at J; junction bases unmatched: 6. In germline, CDR1 is SGHVS, CDR2 FNYEAQ. CDR3 sequence reads: CASGLAGGTETQYF. Written as DNA, the CDR3 is TGTGCCAGCGGGCTAGCGGGGGGGACGGAGACCCAGTACTTC.

The gene calls are TRBV7-9 and TRBJ2-1, with 9 positions matching TRBD2. The CDR3 contains 16 residues. The germline CDR1 and CDR2 sequences are SEHNR and FQNEAQ (reference sequence). J lost 1 base, V lost 7 bases, and 8 bases had no gene match. The CDR3 DNA reads TGTGCCAGCACCCCCCGCGGGGGGGCTTCCTACAATGAGCAGTTCTTC. Translated: CASTPRGGASYNEQFF.

The J gene is TRBJ1-2, the V gene TRBV29-1; D is ambiguous. The length of the CDR3 is 12 residues. The germline CDR1 and CDR2 sequences are SQVTM and ANQGSEA. Between the trimmed V and J ends, which lost 7 bases and 3 bases, there was a span of 12 bases. The CDR3 loop is CSAGDLDYGYTF. The CDR3 coding sequence is TGCAGCGCTGGAGATCTTGACTATGGCTACACCTTC.

The chain couples TRBV10-3 to TRBJ2-7; 10 positions match TRBD1. Unmatched junction bases numbered 8, after V lost 11 bases and J lost 4 bases. Germline V gene sequence: CDR1 ENHRY, CDR2 SYGVKD. The CDR3 consists of 13 residues. The CDR3 reads CAARGDRGYEQYF. The DNA for the CDR3 is TGTGCCGCCAGGGGGGACAGGGGTTACGAGCAGTACTTC.

Details on this clone: Distinct nucleotide sequences in the sample also encode this CDR3. The CDR3, as DNA: TGTGCCAGCTCACCAAACACACTGAACACTGAAGCTTTCTTT. This translates into CASSPNTLNTEAFF. The chain uses TRBV18 and TRBJ1-1; D gene ambiguous. Germline CDR1 is KGHSH and CDR2 is LQKENI. Trimming stripped 2 bases from V and 0 bases from J, with 7 bases between. The CDR3 totals 14 residues.